This TCR beta chain was sequenced in a study of CD8+CD57+ T cells in acquired aplastic anemia. Findings and caveats of the study: It was found that about 31 CD8+ CDR3 sequences were shared between patients and controls.

Selection for sequencing was limited to patients who had shown CD8+CD57+ cell expansion by flow cytometry. Each of the patients presented with severe acquired aplastic anemia. No therapy had been given to the patients at the time of blood sampling. Germline V gene data show CDR1 as MGHRA and CDR2 as YSYEKL. This CDR3 spans 19 amino acids. Template material for TCR beta VDJ and CDR3 profiling consisted of genomic DNA. Using its own MiXCR run on the reads, TCRdb lists one record per CDR3 protein. The sample yields some 180,000 distinct CDR3 sequences, around 50% seen once. Points on this clonotype: What it recognizes is unknown. The junction departs from the called germline gene at one end, perhaps through a read error.

The sample consisted of sorted CD4+, CD8+, or CD8+CD57+ T cells (not recorded which) from PBMCs. This TCR came from a human donor with aplastic anemia. The V call is TRBV4-1, the J call TRBJ2-6; the D is unclear. The CDR3 loop reads CASSLLPGYLSSGTNVLTF. The CDR3, as DNA: TGCGCCAGCAGCCTTCTTCCAGGTTACCTTAGCTCTGGGACCAACGTCCTGACTTTC.